This T cell receptor beta chain comes out of a study of blood T cell repertoires in COVID-19. TCRdb keeps only in-frame clones here, not all; method: immunoSEQ multiplex PCR. Counted here are roughly 200,000 clones, roughly 81% occurring once; the ten biggest clones make up 9.5% to 11%. The CDR3 is made up of 14 amino acids. V shed 5 bases and J 7 bases; nucleotides not matched to a gene: 6. Looked up from germline, CDR1 is SGHTA and CDR2 is FQGTGA. V usage is TRBV7-3 and J usage is TRBJ2-2; 8 nucleotides match TRBD1. The TCR was taken from a woman aged 35 to 49 with COVID-19, enrolled during active disease. The sample was peripheral blood. The CDR3 here is CASSPTGGGGELFF. The DNA of the CDR3 is TGTGCCAGCAGCCCTACAGGGGGAGGCGGGGAGCTGTTTTTT. Filled out from reference TRBV7-3 and TRBJ2-2, the complete variable domain reads GAGVSQTPSNKVTEKGKYVELRCDPISGHTALYWYRQSLGQGPEFLIYFQGTGAADDSGLPNDRFFAVRPEGSVSTLKIQRTERGDSAVYLCASSPTGGGGELFFGEGSRLTVL.